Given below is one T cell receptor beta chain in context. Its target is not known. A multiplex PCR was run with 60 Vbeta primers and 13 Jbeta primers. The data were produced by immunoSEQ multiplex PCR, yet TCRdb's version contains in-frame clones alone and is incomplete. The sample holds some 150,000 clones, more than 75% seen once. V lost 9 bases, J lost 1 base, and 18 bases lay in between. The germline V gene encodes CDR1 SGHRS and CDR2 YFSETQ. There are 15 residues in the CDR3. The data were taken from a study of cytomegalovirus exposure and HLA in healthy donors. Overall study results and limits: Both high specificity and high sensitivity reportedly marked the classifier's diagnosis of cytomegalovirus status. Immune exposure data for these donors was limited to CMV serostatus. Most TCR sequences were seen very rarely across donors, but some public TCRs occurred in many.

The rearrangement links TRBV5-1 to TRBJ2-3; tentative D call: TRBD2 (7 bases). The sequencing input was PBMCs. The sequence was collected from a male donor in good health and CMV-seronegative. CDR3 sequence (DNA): TGCGCCACTCGGGAAGGGGGGGGGCGCACAGATACGCAGTATTTT. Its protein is CATREGGGRTDTQYF.